The rows below give T cell receptor beta chains drawn from one sample of a study of blood T cell repertoires in COVID-19. Clones were sequenced by immunoSEQ multiplex PCR, and TCRdb holds only the in-frame ones, with some missing. Altogether fewer than 500,000 clones are present, around 90% being singletons, with the ten largest covering about 0.91%. The sequenced material came from peripheral blood. All receptors come from a man between 18 and 29 years old with COVID-19, enrolled during active disease. Both conserved end residues are part of each CDR3. Fields, in order: J gene, V gene, clone size, D gene, CDR3 length, CDR3 DNA, CDR3 protein. The D gene is left open where the match is weak. Clone size is stated in some rows and not others, as once, few, many or a class when expanded.

J gene: TRBJ1-5; V gene: TRBV2; clone size: .; D gene: .; CDR3 length: 14; CDR3 DNA: TGTGCCAGCAGTGAAGCGACGGGGAATCAGCCCCAGCATTTT; CDR3 protein: CASSEATGNQPQHF
J gene: TRBJ2-7; V gene: TRBV29-1; clone size: .; D gene: TRBD1; CDR3 length: 15; CDR3 DNA: TGCAGCGTTGAAGTCGGAACAGGGGGCCCCAACGAGCAGTACTTC; CDR3 protein: CSVEVGTGGPNEQYF
J gene: TRBJ1-4; V gene: TRBV6-1; clone size: few; D gene: TRBD1; CDR3 length: 20; CDR3 DNA: TGTGCCAGCAGTGATAAGGGGAGACAGGGTAGAGTCCCAACTAATGAAAAACTGTTTTTT; CDR3 protein: CASSDKGRQGRVPTNEKLFF
J gene: TRBJ2-5; V gene: TRBV6-5; clone size: .; D gene: TRBD1; CDR3 length: 15; CDR3 DNA: TGTGCCAGCAGTTACTCACTTGGGACAGGGGAGACCCAGTACTTC; CDR3 protein: CASSYSLGTGETQYF
J gene: TRBJ2-1; V gene: TRBV18; clone size: .; D gene: TRBD2; CDR3 length: 17; CDR3 DNA: TGTGCCAGCTCACCACGGGGCGGGAGTATTTCCTACAATGAGCAGTTCTTC; CDR3 protein: CASSPRGGSISYNEQFF
J gene: TRBJ1-2; V gene: TRBV19; clone size: .; D gene: .; CDR3 length: 15; CDR3 DNA: TGTGCCAGTAGTAGTCTAAGACCCGGAGACTATGGCTACACCTTC; CDR3 protein: CASSSLRPGDYGYTF
J gene: TRBJ2-2; V gene: TRBV7-6; clone size: few; D gene: .; CDR3 length: 14; CDR3 DNA: TGTGCCAGCAGCTTAGATTCAGGCCCCGGGGAGCTGTTTTTT; CDR3 protein: CASSLDSGPGELFF
J gene: TRBJ1-2; V gene: TRBV5-5; clone size: .; D gene: .; CDR3 length: 17; CDR3 DNA: TGTGCCAGCAGCTCGGAGGGACCTACGCCATATAACTATGGCTACACCTTC; CDR3 protein: CASSSEGPTPYNYGYTF
J gene: TRBJ2-1; V gene: TRBV3-1/TRBV3-2; clone size: once; D gene: TRBD2; CDR3 length: 15; CDR3 DNA: TGTGCCAGCAGCGCTGGGCGGGGGGGCCCGAATGAGCAGTTCTTC; CDR3 protein: CASSAGRGGPNEQFF
J gene: TRBJ2-5; V gene: TRBV10-3; clone size: .; D gene: .; CDR3 length: 15; CDR3 DNA: TGTGCCATCAGTGATCGGCAGGGGCTCCAAGAGACCCAGTACTTC; CDR3 protein: CAISDRQGLQETQYF
J gene: TRBJ2-7; V gene: TRBV6-1; clone size: .; D gene: TRBD1; CDR3 length: 16; CDR3 DNA: TGTGCCAGCAGTGAAGTTATGGGACAGGGTCGGTACGAGCAGTACTTC; CDR3 protein: CASSEVMGQGRYEQYF
J gene: TRBJ2-7; V gene: TRBV7-8; clone size: .; D gene: .; CDR3 length: 15; CDR3 DNA: TGTGCCAGCAGCCGCGAGGGCGCCAGCTCCTACGAGCAGTACTTC; CDR3 protein: CASSREGASSYEQYF
J gene: TRBJ2-7; V gene: TRBV7-2; clone size: .; D gene: .; CDR3 length: 12; CDR3 DNA: TGTGCCAGCAGCTTTTCCAGGGTCGAGCAGTACTTC; CDR3 protein: CASSFSRVEQYF
J gene: TRBJ2-7; V gene: TRBV28; clone size: .; D gene: TRBD2; CDR3 length: 14; CDR3 DNA: TGTGCCAGCCATCTAGCGGGAGCTTACTACGAGCAGTACTTC; CDR3 protein: CASHLAGAYYEQYF
J gene: TRBJ2-6; V gene: TRBV9; clone size: .; D gene: .; CDR3 length: 14; CDR3 DNA: TGTGCCAGCAGCGTTAGCTCTGGGGCCAACGTCCTGACTTTC; CDR3 protein: CASSVSSGANVLTF
J gene: TRBJ1-1; V gene: TRBV10-3; clone size: .; D gene: .; CDR3 length: 13; CDR3 DNA: TGTGCCATCAGTCGACAGTTGAACACTGAAGCTTTCTTT; CDR3 protein: CAISRQLNTEAFF
J gene: TRBJ2-7; V gene: TRBV4-2; clone size: once; D gene: .; CDR3 length: 16; CDR3 DNA: TGTGCCAGCAGCCAAGGGGGAACAGGGTCCGGGTACGAGCAGTACTTC; CDR3 protein: CASSQGGTGSGYEQYF
J gene: TRBJ2-1; V gene: TRBV5-1; clone size: .; D gene: TRBD1; CDR3 length: 15; CDR3 DNA: TGCGCCAGCAGCTGGGGGGACAGGGGGCGCGATGAGCAGTTCTTC; CDR3 protein: CASSWGDRGRDEQFF
J gene: TRBJ1-2; V gene: TRBV11-2; clone size: .; D gene: .; CDR3 length: 16; CDR3 DNA: TGTGCCAGCACCCCGTGGCTAGAAGAGCGTCGCTATGGCTACACCTTC; CDR3 protein: CASTPWLEERRYGYTF
J gene: TRBJ2-1; V gene: TRBV9; clone size: .; D gene: .; CDR3 length: 16; CDR3 DNA: TGTGCCAGCAGCGTTGGGGCGGGAAGCTCCTACAATGAGCAGTTCTTC; CDR3 protein: CASSVGAGSSYNEQFF
J gene: TRBJ1-2; V gene: TRBV7-9; clone size: .; D gene: .; CDR3 length: 13; CDR3 DNA: TGTGCCAGCAGCCCCGACAGGTCCCGTGGCTACACCTTC; CDR3 protein: CASSPDRSRGYTF
J gene: TRBJ1-3; V gene: TRBV7-9; clone size: .; D gene: TRBD1; CDR3 length: 15; CDR3 DNA: TGTGCCAGCAGCATCCCGACAGGGACCGGAAACACCATATATTTT; CDR3 protein: CASSIPTGTGNTIYF
J gene: TRBJ2-1; V gene: TRBV5-1; clone size: .; D gene: TRBD1; CDR3 length: 16; CDR3 DNA: TGCGCCAGCAGCTTGAGCTCGGGGTACAGGGGCAATGAGCAGTTCTTC; CDR3 protein: CASSLSSGYRGNEQFF
J gene: TRBJ2-3; V gene: TRBV15; clone size: .; D gene: .; CDR3 length: 15; CDR3 DNA: TGTGCCACCAGCAGAGGAGGAGTCGGCACAGATACGCAGTATTTT; CDR3 protein: CATSRGGVGTDTQYF
J gene: TRBJ2-5; V gene: TRBV29-1; clone size: .; D gene: .; CDR3 length: 11; CDR3 DNA: TGCAGCGGCTATAGTCGGGAGACCCAGTACTTC; CDR3 protein: CSGYSRETQYF
J gene: TRBJ1-2; V gene: TRBV6-7; clone size: .; D gene: TRBD1; CDR3 length: 15; CDR3 DNA: TGTGCCAGCAGTTTACCGGGACAGGTAAACTATGGCTACACCTTC; CDR3 protein: CASSLPGQVNYGYTF
J gene: TRBJ1-3; V gene: TRBV5-1; clone size: .; D gene: .; CDR3 length: 16; CDR3 DNA: TGCGCCAGCAGCTTGGGGCGGGGACGCTCTGGAAACACCATATATTTT; CDR3 protein: CASSLGRGRSGNTIYF
J gene: TRBJ1-1; V gene: TRBV7-2; clone size: .; D gene: TRBD1; CDR3 length: 14; CDR3 DNA: TGTGCCAGCAGCAGAGACAGGGGTGGGACTGAAGCTTTCTTT; CDR3 protein: CASSRDRGGTEAFF
J gene: TRBJ2-7; V gene: TRBV28; clone size: .; D gene: .; CDR3 length: 13; CDR3 DNA: TGTGCCAGCAGTTCCCCATTCTCCTACGAGCAGTACTTC; CDR3 protein: CASSSPFSYEQYF
J gene: TRBJ2-7; V gene: TRBV6-4; clone size: .; D gene: .; CDR3 length: 16; CDR3 DNA: TGTGCCAGCTTCGGGCGGGGGCTAGCGTTAAGCTACGAGCAGTACTTC; CDR3 protein: CASFGRGLALSYEQYF
J gene: TRBJ1-2; V gene: TRBV5-8; clone size: once; D gene: TRBD1; CDR3 length: 14; CDR3 DNA: TGTGCCAGCAGCTTATGGGGACAGGGATATGGCTACACCTTC; CDR3 protein: CASSLWGQGYGYTF
J gene: TRBJ2-1; V gene: TRBV9; clone size: .; D gene: TRBD2; CDR3 length: 15; CDR3 DNA: TGTGCCAGCAGCGCTATAGCGGGATCCTACAATGAGCAGTTCTTC; CDR3 protein: CASSAIAGSYNEQFF
J gene: TRBJ2-5; V gene: TRBV7-2; clone size: .; D gene: TRBD1; CDR3 length: 14; CDR3 DNA: TGTGCCAGCAGCTTCGACAGGGGGCGGGAGACCCAGTACTTC; CDR3 protein: CASSFDRGRETQYF
J gene: TRBJ2-2; V gene: TRBV30; clone size: once; D gene: TRBD1; CDR3 length: 13; CDR3 DNA: TGTGCCTGGAGTTCACAGGGGAACGGGGAGCTGTTTTTT; CDR3 protein: CAWSSQGNGELFF
J gene: TRBJ2-1; V gene: TRBV28; clone size: .; D gene: TRBD1; CDR3 length: 14; CDR3 DNA: TGTGCCAGCAGTCCGAGGGACAGCTACAATGAGCAGTTCTTC; CDR3 protein: CASSPRDSYNEQFF
J gene: TRBJ1-2; V gene: TRBV7-8; clone size: .; D gene: TRBD1; CDR3 length: 13; CDR3 DNA: TGTGCCAGCAAAAAACAGGGGGATAATGGCTACACCTTC; CDR3 protein: CASKKQGDNGYTF
J gene: TRBJ2-1; V gene: TRBV12-5; clone size: .; D gene: TRBD2; CDR3 length: 17; CDR3 DNA: TGTGCTAGTGGTTTGGTGATTAGCGGGGACTCCTACAATGAGCAGTTCTTC; CDR3 protein: CASGLVISGDSYNEQFF
J gene: TRBJ2-7; V gene: TRBV6-5; clone size: .; D gene: .; CDR3 length: 15; CDR3 DNA: TGTGCCAGCAGTTACAGAAGGGACACCACCTACGAGCAGTACTTC; CDR3 protein: CASSYRRDTTYEQYF
J gene: TRBJ2-7; V gene: TRBV29-1; clone size: .; D gene: TRBD1; CDR3 length: 13; CDR3 DNA: TGCAGCGTTGAAGGGACAGGGGTCCCCGAGCAGTACTTC; CDR3 protein: CSVEGTGVPEQYF
J gene: TRBJ2-5; V gene: TRBV7-8; clone size: .; D gene: .; CDR3 length: 15; CDR3 DNA: TGTGCCAGCAGCCTTGCAGGGATTGGACAAGAGACCCAGTACTTC; CDR3 protein: CASSLAGIGQETQYF
J gene: TRBJ1-6; V gene: TRBV6-1; clone size: .; D gene: .; CDR3 length: 17; CDR3 DNA: TGTGCCAGCAGTGAAACAGGCGATCGGCTTTATAATTCACCCCTCCACTTT; CDR3 protein: CASSETGDRLYNSPLHF
J gene: TRBJ1-1; V gene: TRBV18; clone size: .; D gene: .; CDR3 length: 13; CDR3 DNA: TGTGCCAGCTCAGCCGTCGAGGACACTGAAGCTTTCTTT; CDR3 protein: CASSAVEDTEAFF
J gene: TRBJ1-2; V gene: TRBV29-1; clone size: once; D gene: .; CDR3 length: 11; CDR3 DNA: TGCAGCGTTGAAGTTGGAGGTGGCTACACCTTC; CDR3 protein: CSVEVGGGYTF
J gene: TRBJ2-7; V gene: TRBV6-5; clone size: .; D gene: .; CDR3 length: 14; CDR3 DNA: TGTGCCAGCAACACGGCACAGGGTGCCTACGAGCAGTACTTC; CDR3 protein: CASNTAQGAYEQYF
J gene: TRBJ2-2; V gene: TRBV6-1; clone size: once; D gene: TRBD2; CDR3 length: 15; CDR3 DNA: TGTGCCAGCAGTGAAAGCGGGAGGAACACCGGGGAGCTGTTTTTT; CDR3 protein: CASSESGRNTGELFF
J gene: TRBJ2-1; V gene: TRBV7-9; clone size: .; D gene: TRBD2; CDR3 length: 15; CDR3 DNA: TGTGCCAGCAGGCAGACTAGCGGGAGTTACAATGAGCAGTTCTTC; CDR3 protein: CASRQTSGSYNEQFF
J gene: TRBJ1-2; V gene: TRBV30; clone size: .; D gene: .; CDR3 length: 14; CDR3 DNA: TGTGCCTGGACCAGGGACAACCTGGACTATGGCTACACCTTC; CDR3 protein: CAWTRDNLDYGYTF